A single sample is the source of the 30 T cell receptor beta chains below, sequenced in a study of T cell responses to AZD1222 COVID-19 vaccine. Sequencing used immunoSEQ multiplex PCR; TCRdb keeps in-frame clones, though not all of them. Of around 200,000 clones detected, approximately 86% appear once; the ten largest clones hold approximately 7.7%. Sequencing was performed on peripheral blood, taken on day 0 of AZD1222 vaccination. These receptors all come from an adult in good health.

V gene TRBV6-6 combines with J gene TRBJ1-1; 7 nucleotides match TRBD1. After removal of 4 bases from V and 3 bases from J, the junction contained 8 bases not matched to a gene. The CDR3 extends over 15 amino acids. Germline V gene data show CDR1 as MNHNY and CDR2 as SVGAGI (reference sequence). The CDR3 region is CASSSNRGGHTEAFF. CDR3 DNA sequence: TGTGCCAGCAGTTCCAACAGGGGTGGGCACACTGAAGCTTTCTTT.

This chain joins TRBV3-1 (or the pseudogene TRBV3-2) and TRBJ2-2; D ambiguous. Germline assignment: CDR1 LGHDT and CDR2 YNNKEL (reference sequence). Trimming took off 4 bases at V and 7 bases at J, with 7 bases between the two ends. This CDR3 contains 12 residues. CDR3 sequence reads: CASSPKGGELFF. CDR3 sequence (DNA): TGTGCCAGCAGCCCTAAAGGCGGGGAGCTGTTTTTT.

J is TRBJ1-2 and V is TRBV7-3; 9 positions agree with TRBD1. The length of the CDR3 is 16 residues. Per germline, CDR1 SGHTA and CDR2 FQGTGA. With 5 bases clipped from V and 8 bases from J, the junction kept 15 bases outside the gene matches. The CDR3 region has the DNA TGTGCCAGCAGCCCGTACCCCTCGGACAGGGGAGGGGGCTACACCTTC. It yields the protein CASSPYPSDRGGGYTF.

The J gene is TRBJ2-2, the V gene TRBV9, with unresolved D. The CDR3 runs 15 residues. Trimming stripped 1 base from V and 6 bases from J, with 13 bases between. Germline V CDR1 and CDR2: SGDLS, YYNGEE. CDR3 residues: CASSVSTKGSGELFF. CDR3 in DNA: TGTGCCAGCAGCGTATCTACTAAAGGGTCCGGGGAGCTGTTTTTT.

The gene calls are TRBV7-2 and TRBJ2-3, with D unresolved. In germline, CDR1 is SGHTA, CDR2 FQGNSA. The CDR3 covers 13 residues. The V end lost 2 bases, the J end lost 4 bases, and 7 bases lay between the germline ends. DNA for the CDR3: TGTGCCAGCAGCTTAAGTGAGGCAGATACGCAGTATTTT. Its translation is CASSLSEADTQYF.

This clone was detected a few times. The chain has TRBV5-1 and TRBJ1-4; TRBD1 agrees at 7 bases. V lost 0 bases, J lost 7 bases, and 3 bases stayed unmatched. The germline V gene encodes CDR1 SGHRS and CDR2 YFSETQ. The CDR3 covers 14 residues. CDR3 nucleotides: TGCGCCAGCAGCTTGGCCAGGGGGAGTGAAAAACTGTTTTTT. This encodes CASSLARGSEKLFF. Complete variable domain (other parts from reference TRBV5-1 and TRBJ1-4): KAGVTQTPRYLIKTRGQQVTLSCSPISGHRSVSWYQQTPGQGLQFLFEYFSETQRNKGNFPGRFSGRQFSNSRSEMNVSTLELGDSALYLCASSLARGSEKLFFGSGTQLSVL.

The genes are TRBV2 and TRBJ1-5; tentatively, D is TRBD1 (5 bases). In germline, CDR1 is SNHLY, CDR2 FYNNEI. The V end was cut by 6 bases, the J end by 0 bases, with 12 bases between. This CDR3 has 15 amino acids. CDR3 sequence reads: CASSATDYSNQPQHF. The CDR3, as DNA: TGTGCCAGCAGCGCGACAGATTATAGCAATCAGCCCCAGCATTTT.

The rearrangement links TRBV3-1 (or the pseudogene TRBV3-2) to TRBJ2-7; D possibly uses TRBD1 or TRBD2 (5 bases each). Looked up from germline, CDR1 is LGHDT and CDR2 is YNNKEL (reference sequence). The CDR3 sequence is 14 residues long. V was cut by 1 base and J by 6 bases, with 13 bases left in between. The CDR3 loop reads CASSQGLPRGEQYF. Written as DNA, the CDR3 is TGTGCCAGCAGCCAAGGACTACCTAGGGGCGAGCAGTACTTC.

CDR3 coding DNA: TGTGCCACGAGGGAGGACAATTCCCGGGTCAATTCACCCCTCCACTTT. This translates into CATREDNSRVNSPLHF. The gene calls are TRBV15 and TRBJ1-6, with TRBD1 as a possible D gene (5 bases). The CDR3 runs 16 residues. Looked up from germline, CDR1 is LNHNV and CDR2 is YYDKDF (reference sequence). V was clipped by 9 bases and J by 7 bases, with 22 bases between them.

The chain recombines TRBV15 with TRBJ2-7; D perhaps matches TRBD1 (7 bases). CDR1 and CDR2 (germline): LNHNV, YYDKDF (reference sequence). The CDR3 sequence is 13 residues long. V lost 6 bases and J 3 bases, leaving 12 bases between the germline ends. CDR3: CATSAGGLYEQYF. CDR3 bases: TGTGCCACCAGTGCAGGGGGGCTCTACGAGCAGTACTTC.

The chain links TRBV5-5 to TRBJ1-4; D gene uncertain. The ends were cut back, 9 bases at V and 2 bases at J, with 11 bases in the middle. Germline loops: CDR1 SGHKS, CDR2 YYEKEE (reference sequence). The CDR3 totals 13 residues. The CDR3 spells CATRVTTNEKLFF. The CDR3 nucleotides are TGTGCCACCAGAGTAACGACTAATGAAAAACTGTTTTTT.

This rearrangement joins TRBV4-3 to TRBJ2-7; D call uncertain. This CDR3 spans 14 amino acids. The V gene's germline CDR1 is LGHNA and CDR2 YSLEER. Trimming pared 1 base from V and 0 bases from J, leaving 7 bases between. The CDR3 sequence is CASSQVLSSYEQYF. DNA for the CDR3: TGCGCCAGCAGCCAAGTCTTGAGCTCCTACGAGCAGTACTTC.

The J gene is TRBJ2-3, the V gene TRBV9, with 14 bases that match TRBD2. This CDR3 spans 18 amino acids. Germline-derived CDR1 and CDR2 are SGDLS and YYNGEE. V shed 4 bases, J shed 5 bases, and the junction held 12 bases outside the gene matches. The CDR3 sequence is CASSPRLAGGLPRDTQYF. CDR3 nucleotides: TGTGCCAGCAGCCCCCGACTAGCGGGGGGGCTTCCCCGAGATACGCAGTATTTT. Based on the CDR3 plus reference TRBV9 and TRBJ2-3, the full variable domain is DSGVTQTPKHLITATGQRVTLRCSPRSGDLSVYWYQQSLDQGLQFLIQYYNGEERAKGNILERFSAQQFPDLHSELNLSSLELGDSALYFCASSPRLAGGLPRDTQYFGPGTRLTVL.

This clone came up a few times. This sequence joins TRBV11-1 and TRBJ1-6, with 8 bases matching TRBD1. Unmatched junction bases numbered 11, after V lost 5 bases and J lost 11 bases. CDR3 length equals 15 residues. Germline V CDR1 and CDR2: SGHAT, FQDESV (reference sequence). The CDR3 spells CASSPDRDNYAPLHF. In nucleotides, the CDR3 is TGTGCCAGCAGCCCGGACAGGGATAATTATGCACCCCTCCACTTT. The full variable domain, completed using reference TRBV11-1 and TRBJ1-6, is EAEVAQSPRYKITEKSQAVAFWCDPISGHATLYWYRQILGQGPELLVQFQDESVVDDSQLPKDRFSAERLKGVDSTLKIQPAELGDSAMYLCASSPDRDNYAPLHFGNGTRLTVT.

V gene TRBV12-3 or TRBV12-4 combines with J gene TRBJ2-7; perhaps TRBD1 as D (6 bases). The CDR3 covers 13 residues. Trimming removed 6 bases from V and 0 bases from J, with 9 bases in between. The CDR3 loop is CASRDRSSYEQYF. The DNA of the CDR3 is TGTGCCAGCAGAGACAGGAGCTCCTACGAGCAGTACTTC.

The CDR3 DNA follows: TGTGCCAGCAGCGTCGGACTAGCGGGGGGCCTGAGCTCCTACAATGAGCAGTTCTTC. Protein: CASSVGLAGGLSSYNEQFF. The rearrangement links TRBV9 to TRBJ2-1, with TRBD2 identical over 14 bases. This CDR3 region has 19 residues. After removal of 2 bases from V and 0 bases from J, the junction contained 7 bases not matched to a gene. Germline loops: CDR1 SGDLS, CDR2 YYNGEE.

This clone is a singleton in its sample. The chain combines TRBV11-2 with TRBJ2-5; D is tentatively TRBD1 or TRBD2 (5 bases each). The length of the CDR3 is 15 residues. Germline V gene lookup returns CDR1 SGHAT and CDR2 FQNNGV. Trimming removed 0 bases from V and 2 bases from J, with 10 bases in between. CDR3 sequence reads: CASSLDGTSQETQYF. The CDR3 nucleotides are TGTGCCAGCAGCTTAGATGGGACGAGTCAAGAGACCCAGTACTTC.

This chain links TRBV7-3 with TRBJ1-1; D remains unclear. Germline V gives CDR1 SGHTA, CDR2 FQGTGA. CDR3 length equals 15 residues. Trimming removed 4 bases at V and 0 bases at J, with 12 bases between. The CDR3: CASSSRGGMNTEAFF. CDR3 DNA: TGTGCCAGCAGCTCCCGTGGCGGAATGAACACTGAAGCTTTCTTT.

The chain uses TRBV30 and TRBJ2-7; 10 nucleotides align to TRBD1. Germline V gene data show CDR1 as GTSNPN and CDR2 as SVGIG (reference sequence). The CDR3 runs to 16 residues. Losses at the gene ends were 2 bases for V and 2 bases for J; bases not matched to a gene: 9. The CDR3: CAWSSRTGGGPYEQYF. In DNA, the CDR3 is TGTGCCTGGAGTTCAAGGACAGGGGGAGGTCCCTACGAGCAGTACTTC. Full variable domain (remainder filled in from reference TRBV30 and TRBJ2-7): SQTIHQWPATLVQPVGSPLSLECTVEGTSNPNLYWYRQAAGRGLQLLFYSVGIGQISSEVPQNLSASRPQDRQFILSSKKLLLSDSGFYLCAWSSRTGGGPYEQYFGPGTRLTVT.

This chain joins TRBV25-1 and TRBJ1-2; no definite D call. Germline V CDR1 and CDR2: MGHDK, SYGVNS. Trimming pared 2 bases from V and 4 bases from J, leaving 8 bases between. The CDR3 spans 13 residues. CDR3 loop: CASSEMAAYGYTF. The CDR3 region has the DNA TGTGCCAGCAGTGAAATGGCGGCCTATGGCTACACCTTC.

The chain recombines TRBV28 with TRBJ1-3; 8 positions agree with TRBD1. Germline-derived CDR1 and CDR2 are MDHEN and SYDVKM. The CDR3 runs to 14 residues. With V trimmed by 6 bases and J by 8 bases, 9 bases remained unmatched. In DNA, the CDR3 is TGTGCCAGCAGGGCGACAGGGGCTGTTTACACCATATATTTT. It encodes CASRATGAVYTIYF. The full variable domain, in which reference TRBV28 and TRBJ1-3 provide the parts outside the CDR3, is DVKVTQSSRYLVKRTGEKVFLECVQDMDHENMFWYRQDPGLGLRLIYFSYDVKMKEKGDIPEGYSVSREKKERFSLILESASTNQTSMYLCASRATGAVYTIYFGEGSWLTVV.

The chain is built from TRBV9 and TRBJ2-1; 9 bases are shared with TRBD1. J lost 8 bases, V lost 0 bases, and 6 bases had no gene match. The CDR3 length is 15 residues. In germline, CDR1 is SGDLS, CDR2 YYNGEE. CDR3 in DNA: TGTGCCAGCAGCGTAGGGACAGGGGTCTGGGATGAGCAGTTCTTC. This gives the protein CASSVGTGVWDEQFF.

This clone showed up just once. This chain connects TRBV21-1 to TRBJ2-7; the table's TRBD2 call for D was not verified on the DNA. TRBV21-1 is marked as a pseudogene. The CDR3 length is 16 residues. In nucleotides, the CDR3 is TGTGCCAGCAGCAACGTGACTAGCGGGTTTTCCTACGAGCAGTACTTC. This gives the protein CASSNVTSGFSYEQYF.

V is TRBV19 and J is TRBJ2-2; possible D gene TRBD1, 7 bases. V lost 3 bases, J lost 7 bases, and 15 bases lay in between. This CDR3 contains 15 residues. Germline-derived CDR1 and CDR2 are LNHDA and SQIVND (reference sequence). CDR3 sequence reads: CASSIQGGHIGELFF. The DNA for the CDR3 is TGTGCCAGTAGTATCCAGGGGGGCCACATCGGGGAGCTGTTTTTT.

The V call is TRBV30, the J call TRBJ1-2; no firm D call. Germline CDR1 reads GTSNPN; CDR2 reads SVGIG (reference sequence). The V and J ends lost 6 bases and 5 bases respectively, with 13 bases between them. This CDR3 has 12 residues. CDR3 coding DNA: TGTGCCTGCATCCATCTGACTTATGGCTACACCTTC. This gives the protein CACIHLTYGYTF.

There are a few counts of this clone. The chain combines TRBV21-1 with TRBJ2-2. TRBV21-1 is a pseudogene locus. This CDR3 region has 18 residues. In DNA form, the CDR3 reads TGTGCCAGCAGCTTTCCCGGACCCCCAGGCCCTGTCGCCGGGGAGCTGTTTTTT. Protein sequence: CASSFPGPPGPVAGELFF.

This clone was detected a few times. The chain links TRBV7-9 to TRBJ2-7; D call uncertain. The CDR3 is made up of 12 amino acids. Looked up from germline, CDR1 is SEHNR and CDR2 is FQNEAQ (reference sequence). Trimming cost V 5 bases and J 4 bases, with 9 bases left between them. This CDR3 reads CASSNSFYEQYF. The CDR3 coding sequence is TGTGCCAGCAGCAATAGTTTTTACGAGCAGTACTTC. Using reference TRBV7-9 and TRBJ2-7 for the parts outside the CDR3, the full variable domain is DTGVSQNPRHKITKRGQNVTFRCDPISEHNRLYWYRQTLGQGPEFLTYFQNEAQLEKSRLLSDRFSAERPKGSFSTLEIQRTEQGDSAMYLCASSNSFYEQYFGPGTRLTVT.

This chain connects TRBV5-4 to TRBJ2-7; 10 nucleotides line up with TRBD1. The V gene end was trimmed by 4 bases and the J gene end by 4 bases; junction bases not matched to a gene: 5. There are 14 residues in the CDR3. CDR1 and CDR2 from the germline V gene are SGHNT and YYREEE (reference sequence). CDR3 in amino acids: CASSGDRGYYEQYF. The CDR3 DNA reads as TGTGCCAGCAGCGGGGACAGGGGCTATTACGAGCAGTACTTC. Combining the CDR3 with reference TRBV5-4 and TRBJ2-7 gives the whole variable domain ETGVTQSPTHLIKTRGQQVTLRCSSQSGHNTVSWYQQALGQGPQFIFQYYREEENGRGNFPPRFSGLQFPNYSSELNVNALELDDSALYLCASSGDRGYYEQYFGPGTRLTVT.

This clone was picked up a small number of times. V and J are TRBV12-3 or TRBV12-4 and TRBJ1-1; D uncertain. V dropped 6 bases and J dropped 6 bases, with 11 bases sitting between them. This CDR3 spans 12 amino acids. CDR3 bases: TGTGCCAGCAGGCGGGGAGGGCCTGAAGCTTTCTTT. Translated, it gives CASRRGGPEAFF.

The chain joins TRBV19 to TRBJ2-1; the D gene is possibly TRBD1 (7 bases). Germline V gives CDR1 LNHDA, CDR2 SQIVND (reference sequence). Trimming shortened V by 4 bases and J by 6 bases, and 16 bases separated the two germline ends. The CDR3 covers 15 residues. CDR3 in amino acids: CASSRRGAGGNEQFF. The DNA of the CDR3 is TGTGCCAGTAGTAGGCGGGGCGCAGGGGGCAATGAGCAGTTCTTC.